The sequence of this T cell receptor beta chain was determined in a study of blood T cell repertoires in COVID-19. Study-wide background: Some COVID-19 samples were acute and others convalescent; all came from the United States, Italy and Spain.

CDR3 length: 13 residues. Germline V gene sequence: CDR1 MNHEY, CDR2 SVGAGI. Trimming shortened V by 11 bases and J by 1 base, and 14 bases separated the two germline ends. Regarding this clone: Distinct nucleotide sequences in the sample also encode this CDR3.

Sequenced by immunoSEQ multiplex PCR; TCRdb stores in-frame clones only, minus some. Of fewer than 300,000 clones listed, 85% to 90% are singletons. The chain has TRBV6-5 and TRBJ1-1; tentative D call: TRBD1 (6 bases). Sequencing used peripheral blood. The receptor's source is a man aged 25 to 45 with acute or convalescent COVID-19. CDR3 residues: CASGQGRNTEAFF. The CDR3, as DNA: TGTGCCTCGGGTCAGGGGCGGAACACTGAAGCTTTCTTT.